This entry concerns a single T cell receptor (beta chain). Antigen: not known. Trimming at V came to 8 bases and at J to 7 bases, leaving 2 bases not matched to a gene. This CDR3 is 12 amino acids long. Germline CDR1 and CDR2: MNHNY and SVGAGI (reference sequence). This entry is derived from a study of post-analysis software for immune sequencing data. General study results and limits: When patients were compared with controls, 4 or 5 TRBV segments were more frequent, TRBV5-6, TRBV5-1 and TRBV20-1 among them. Batch-matched samples strongly co-clustered by F measure.

Prepared TCR beta cDNA libraries contained unique molecular identifiers. When about 0.85 to 11 million T cells were used, they gave around 500,000 cDNA molecules. TCRdb re-called the PCR reads with MiXCR, one entry per CDR3 protein. The sample carries 750,000 to 950,000 distinct CDR3 sequences, under 70% recorded once. Sequenced material: blood. The V gene is TRBV6-6, the J gene TRBJ1-6; 7 bases line up with TRBD1. The TCR comes from a girl aged 5 to 17 with multiple sclerosis. In nucleotides, the CDR3 is TGTGCCAGCGTAGGGGGCAATTCACCCCTCCACTTT. Its translation is CASVGGNSPLHF.